This note documents a single T cell receptor beta chain sequence. Clones were read by immunoSEQ multiplex PCR, and TCRdb kept only the in-frame ones, dropping some. The sample records roughly 81,000 clones, about 89% being singletons. This sample is part of a study of blood T cell repertoires in COVID-19. Turning to the study itself: Samples came from the United States, Italy and Spain, spanning acute and convalescent COVID-19. PBMCs, B-cell-depleted T cells, or T cells were the source of the cDNA or gDNA that made up the material.

This clonotype originated in a man aged 65 to 79 with active or convalescent COVID-19. The sample consisted of peripheral blood.

CDR3: CASSHSGTALYNEQFF. The CDR3 region has the DNA TGCGCCAGCAGCCACTCCGGGACAGCGCTTTACAATGAGCAGTTCTTC. The rearrangement uses TRBV5-1 and TRBJ2-1; 7 bases agree with TRBD1. The junction had 11 bases not matched to a gene; V was cut back by 4 bases and J by 4 bases. The CDR3 runs 16 residues. Germline V gene sequence: CDR1 SGHRS, CDR2 YFSETQ. The full variable domain, with the rest looked up from reference TRBV5-1 and TRBJ2-1, is KAGVTQTPRYLIKTRGQQVTLSCSPISGHRSVSWYQQTPGQGLQFLFEYFSETQRNKGNFPGRFSGRQFSNSRSEMNVSTLELGDSALYLCASSHSGTALYNEQFFGPGTRLTVL.